Sequencing of this TCR beta chain was carried out in a study of CD8 T cells in Susac syndrome. TCR beta sequencing was performed on blood CD8+ and CD4+ T cells. Patients with Susac syndrome met diagnostic criteria that were recently defined for definite or probable disease. Germline V gene sequence: CDR1 LGHNT, CDR2 FRNRAP. With 5 bases removed from V and 5 bases from J, the gap between germline ends came to 18 bases. The CDR3 extends over 15 amino acids. Random hexamers were used to reverse transcribe roughly 0.5 to 1 ug of RNA. TCRdb used MiXCR to reprocess the immunoSEQ multiplex PCR reads, holding one entry per CDR3 protein. The sample gives 100,000 to 150,000 distinct CDR3 sequences, about 94% of which show up once; less than 0.25% is in the top ten.

Sample: CD8+ T cells from PBMCs. The chain recombines TRBV12-5 with TRBJ1-1; perhaps TRBD1 as D (5 bases). This sequence was found in a human donor with Susac syndrome. Here the CDR3 reads CASGVGPQGGTEAFF. CDR3 bases: TGTGCTAGTGGTGTAGGTCCGCAGGGCGGGACTGAAGCTTTCTTT. Together with reference TRBV12-5 and TRBJ1-1, the CDR3 gives the full variable domain: DARVTQTPRHKVTEMGQEVTMRCQPILGHNTVFWYRQTMMQGLELLAYFRNRAPLDDSGMPKDRFSAEMPDATLATLKIQPSEPRDSAVYFCASGVGPQGGTEAFFGQGTRLTVV.